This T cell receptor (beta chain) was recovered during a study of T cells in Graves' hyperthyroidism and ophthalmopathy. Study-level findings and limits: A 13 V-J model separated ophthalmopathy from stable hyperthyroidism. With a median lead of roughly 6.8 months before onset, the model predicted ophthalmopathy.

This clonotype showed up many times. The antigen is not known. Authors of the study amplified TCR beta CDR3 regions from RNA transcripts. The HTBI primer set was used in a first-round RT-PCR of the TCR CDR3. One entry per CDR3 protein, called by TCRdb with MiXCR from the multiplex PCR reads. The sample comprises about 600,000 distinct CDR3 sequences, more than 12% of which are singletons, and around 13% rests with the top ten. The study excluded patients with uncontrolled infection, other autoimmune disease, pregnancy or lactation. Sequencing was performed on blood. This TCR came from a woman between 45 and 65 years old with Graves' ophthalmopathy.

CDR3 in DNA: TGTGCCAGCAGACGGACCGGAGCCCCTGCCCAAGAGACCCAGTACTTC. As protein: CASRRTGAPAQETQYF. The chain has TRBV6-1 and TRBJ2-5; D is undetermined. The CDR3 is 16 amino acids. Germline V gene sequence: CDR1 MNHNS, CDR2 SASEGT. Trimming removed 6 bases at V and 1 base at J, with 18 bases between.